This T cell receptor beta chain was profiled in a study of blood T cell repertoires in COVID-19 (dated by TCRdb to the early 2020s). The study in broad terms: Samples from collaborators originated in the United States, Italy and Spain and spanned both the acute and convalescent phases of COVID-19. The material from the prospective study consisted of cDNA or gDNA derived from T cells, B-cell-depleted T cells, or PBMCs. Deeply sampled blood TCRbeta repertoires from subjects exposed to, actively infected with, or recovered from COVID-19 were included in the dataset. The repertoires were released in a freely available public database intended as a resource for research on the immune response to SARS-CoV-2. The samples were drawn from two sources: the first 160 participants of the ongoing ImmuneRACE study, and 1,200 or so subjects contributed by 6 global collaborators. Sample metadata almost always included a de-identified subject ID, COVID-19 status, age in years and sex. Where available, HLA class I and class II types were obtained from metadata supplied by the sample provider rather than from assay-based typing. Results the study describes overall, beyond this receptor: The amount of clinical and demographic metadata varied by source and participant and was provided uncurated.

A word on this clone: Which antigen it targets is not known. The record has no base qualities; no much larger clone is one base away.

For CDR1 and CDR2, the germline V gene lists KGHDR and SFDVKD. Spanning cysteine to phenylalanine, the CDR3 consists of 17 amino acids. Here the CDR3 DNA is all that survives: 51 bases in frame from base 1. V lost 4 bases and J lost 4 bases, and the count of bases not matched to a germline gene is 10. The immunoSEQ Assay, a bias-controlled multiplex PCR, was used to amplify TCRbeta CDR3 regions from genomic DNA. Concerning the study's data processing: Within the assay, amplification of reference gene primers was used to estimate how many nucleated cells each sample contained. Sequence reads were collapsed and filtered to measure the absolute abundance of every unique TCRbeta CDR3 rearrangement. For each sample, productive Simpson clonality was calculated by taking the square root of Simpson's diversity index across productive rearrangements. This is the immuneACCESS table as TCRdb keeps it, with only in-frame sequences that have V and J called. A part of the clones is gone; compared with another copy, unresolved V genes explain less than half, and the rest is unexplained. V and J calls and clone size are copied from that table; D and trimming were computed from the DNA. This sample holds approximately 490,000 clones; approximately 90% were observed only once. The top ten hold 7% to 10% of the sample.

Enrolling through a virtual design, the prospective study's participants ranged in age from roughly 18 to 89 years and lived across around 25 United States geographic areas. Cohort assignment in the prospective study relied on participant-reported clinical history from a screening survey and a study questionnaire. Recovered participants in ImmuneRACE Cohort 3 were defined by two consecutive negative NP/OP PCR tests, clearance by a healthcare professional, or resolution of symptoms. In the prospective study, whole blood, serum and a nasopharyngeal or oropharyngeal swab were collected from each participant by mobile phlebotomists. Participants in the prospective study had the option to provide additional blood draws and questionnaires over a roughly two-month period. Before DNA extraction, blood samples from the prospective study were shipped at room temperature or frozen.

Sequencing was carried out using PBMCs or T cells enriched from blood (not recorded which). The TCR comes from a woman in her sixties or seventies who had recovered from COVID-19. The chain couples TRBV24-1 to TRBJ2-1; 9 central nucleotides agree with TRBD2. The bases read TGTGCCACCAGTGACGCGGGGGGGCCCCAAGTTTACAATGAGCAGTTCTTC. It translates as CATSDAGGPQVYNEQFF.